These T cell receptor beta chains were read from a single sample in a study of cytomegalovirus exposure and HLA in healthy donors. Here immunoSEQ multiplex PCR was the method, and the copy in TCRdb shows in-frame clones only, minus some. This sample has around 200,000 clones, with approximately 80% found just once. The sequenced sample was PBMCs. The receptors were gathered from a woman aged 50 to 65 in good health and CMV-seropositive. Both conserved end residues are part of each CDR3. The D gene is left open where the match is weak. The size field is filled for only some rows; it gives once, few, many or a size class.

J gene: TRBJ2-3; D gene: -; V gene: TRBV4-2; clone size: -; CDR3 DNA: TGTGCCAGCAGCCAAGATCTTGGAGGGGAGACAGATACGCAGTATTTT; CDR3 protein: CASSQDLGGETDTQYF
J gene: TRBJ1-2; D gene: -; V gene: TRBV6-6; clone size: -; CDR3 DNA: TGTGCCAGCAGGCCCCCAGGATTAAGGGGTCATGGCTACACCTTC; CDR3 protein: CASRPPGLRGHGYTF
J gene: TRBJ2-7; D gene: TRBD2; V gene: TRBV5-1; clone size: -; CDR3 DNA: TGCGCCAGCAGCTTGACTGGGACTAGCGGCTACGAGCAGTACTTC; CDR3 protein: CASSLTGTSGYEQYF
J gene: TRBJ2-2; D gene: TRBD1; V gene: TRBV4-3; clone size: -; CDR3 DNA: TGCGCCAGCAGCTGGACAGGGGAAGAAGAGGAGCTGTTTTTT; CDR3 protein: CASSWTGEEEELFF
J gene: TRBJ2-7; D gene: TRBD1; V gene: TRBV6-6; clone size: -; CDR3 DNA: TGTGCCAGCAGTTACCCCCCATCACAGGGGGCCGAGCAGTACTTC; CDR3 protein: CASSYPPSQGAEQYF
J gene: TRBJ2-5; D gene: -; V gene: TRBV6-5; clone size: -; CDR3 DNA: TGTGCCAGCGGTCCTAGCTATCAGTACTTC; CDR3 protein: CASGPSYQYF
J gene: TRBJ2-3; D gene: TRBD2; V gene: TRBV6-6; clone size: once; CDR3 DNA: TGTGCCAGCAGTTACCTCGGGGGGGTGAGCACAGATACGCAGTATTTT; CDR3 protein: CASSYLGGVSTDTQYF
J gene: TRBJ1-6; D gene: TRBD1; V gene: TRBV5-1; clone size: -; CDR3 DNA: TGCGCCAGCAGCTTGAGACAGGGCGGTTCACCCCTCCACTTT; CDR3 protein: CASSLRQGGSPLHF
J gene: TRBJ1-5; D gene: -; V gene: TRBV6-1; clone size: -; CDR3 DNA: TGTGCCAGCAGTGAAGCTCGGCGGGGGCCTAGGGCCCAGCATTTT; CDR3 protein: CASSEARRGPRAQHF
J gene: TRBJ2-3; D gene: -; V gene: TRBV7-2; clone size: -; CDR3 DNA: TGTGCCAGCAGCCAAGGAGACGGGGTTACGCAGTATTTT; CDR3 protein: CASSQGDGVTQYF
J gene: TRBJ1-1; D gene: -; V gene: TRBV6-5; clone size: -; CDR3 DNA: TGTGCCAGCAGTTACGGGGGCCTGAACACTGAAGCTTTCTTT; CDR3 protein: CASSYGGLNTEAFF
J gene: TRBJ1-1; D gene: TRBD1; V gene: TRBV10-2; clone size: few; CDR3 DNA: TGCGCCAGCAGTTGGGACAGGGCGGAGACTGAAGCTTTCTTT; CDR3 protein: CASSWDRAETEAFF
J gene: TRBJ2-1; D gene: -; V gene: TRBV6-6; clone size: -; CDR3 DNA: TGTGCCAGCGCGTTAATAGGGGGTGCAGGTGAGCAGTTCTTC; CDR3 protein: CASALIGGAGEQFF
J gene: TRBJ2-7; D gene: -; V gene: TRBV9; clone size: once; CDR3 DNA: TGTGCCAGCAGCGTAGAATCTCAGGCCTTACCCAACGAGCAGTACTTC; CDR3 protein: CASSVESQALPNEQYF
J gene: TRBJ1-5; D gene: -; V gene: TRBV5-4; clone size: -; CDR3 DNA: TGTGCCAGCAGCTTGGCAGGGGTCGATCAGCCCCAGCATTTT; CDR3 protein: CASSLAGVDQPQHF
J gene: TRBJ2-3; D gene: -; V gene: TRBV7-2; clone size: -; CDR3 DNA: TGTGCCAGCAGCTCCCTCACCCGGACAGATACGCAGTATTTT; CDR3 protein: CASSSLTRTDTQYF
J gene: TRBJ2-3; D gene: -; V gene: TRBV5-6; clone size: -; CDR3 DNA: TGTGCCAGCAGCTTGGTACGGTCACGAGATACGCAGTATTTT; CDR3 protein: CASSLVRSRDTQYF
J gene: TRBJ2-7; D gene: TRBD1; V gene: TRBV28; clone size: -; CDR3 DNA: TGTGCCAGCAGTCCCAGGGGGATTAGCTCCTACGAGCAGTACTTC; CDR3 protein: CASSPRGISSYEQYF
J gene: TRBJ2-7; D gene: TRBD1; V gene: TRBV11-1; clone size: -; CDR3 DNA: TGTGCCAGCAGCTTAGGGCAGGGGGAAATCTACGAGCAGTACTTC; CDR3 protein: CASSLGQGEIYEQYF
J gene: TRBJ1-6; D gene: TRBD1; V gene: TRBV4-3; clone size: once; CDR3 DNA: TGCGCCAGCAGCCGCGGGGGGAGGGGGCAGGATTCACCCCTCCACTTT; CDR3 protein: CASSRGGRGQDSPLHF
J gene: TRBJ1-6; D gene: -; V gene: TRBV27; clone size: -; CDR3 DNA: TGTGCCAGCAGTCCGTTAGGGGGGGCAGTGTCACCCCTCCACTTT; CDR3 protein: CASSPLGGAVSPLHF
J gene: TRBJ1-5; D gene: -; V gene: TRBV29-1; clone size: -; CDR3 DNA: TGCAGCGTTGCCGGGGAGGAAAATCAGCCCCAGCATTTT; CDR3 protein: CSVAGEENQPQHF
J gene: TRBJ1-6; D gene: -; V gene: TRBV7-3; clone size: -; CDR3 DNA: TGTGCCAGCAGGCCCCGTAGAGGTTCACCCCTCCACTTT; CDR3 protein: CASRPRRGSPLHF
J gene: TRBJ1-2; D gene: -; V gene: TRBV6-1; clone size: -; CDR3 DNA: TGTGCCAGCAGCCCCCAAGGGGTAGCTAACTATGGCTACACCTTC; CDR3 protein: CASSPQGVANYGYTF
J gene: TRBJ1-4; D gene: TRBD1; V gene: TRBV11-2; clone size: -; CDR3 DNA: TGTGCCAGCAGCTTGACAGGGGATGGTGAAAAACTGTTTTTT; CDR3 protein: CASSLTGDGEKLFF
J gene: TRBJ2-7; D gene: -; V gene: TRBV28; clone size: -; CDR3 DNA: TGTGCCAGCAGTTCCTCCTCCTACGAGCAGTACTTC; CDR3 protein: CASSSSSYEQYF
J gene: TRBJ2-7; D gene: TRBD1; V gene: TRBV30; clone size: once; CDR3 DNA: TGTGCCTCCGGGACAGGGGGTCGCGAGCAGTACTTC; CDR3 protein: CASGTGGREQYF
J gene: TRBJ2-1; D gene: TRBD1; V gene: TRBV7-2; clone size: -; CDR3 DNA: TGTGCCAGCAGCTTATCCATCGGACAGGGCAATGAGCAGTTCTTC; CDR3 protein: CASSLSIGQGNEQFF
J gene: TRBJ2-3; D gene: -; V gene: TRBV19; clone size: few; CDR3 DNA: TGTGCCAGTAGCCTAGGGACTGGATGGGCAGATACGCAGTATTTT; CDR3 protein: CASSLGTGWADTQYF
J gene: TRBJ2-6; D gene: TRBD1; V gene: TRBV5-4; clone size: once; CDR3 DNA: TGTGCCAGCAGCTTGGAGGGGGCCACCAACGTCCTGACTTTC; CDR3 protein: CASSLEGATNVLTF
J gene: TRBJ2-5; D gene: -; V gene: TRBV7-6; clone size: -; CDR3 DNA: TGTGCCAGCAGCTCGTTGCAGGGGTACGAGACCCAGTACTTC; CDR3 protein: CASSSLQGYETQYF
J gene: TRBJ2-2; D gene: TRBD2; V gene: TRBV7-6; clone size: -; CDR3 DNA: TGTGCCAGCAGCTCATTAAGCGGTAGCGGGGGGGTCACCGGGGAGCTGTTTTTT; CDR3 protein: CASSSLSGSGGVTGELFF
J gene: TRBJ1-4; D gene: -; V gene: TRBV28; clone size: few; CDR3 DNA: TGTGCCAGCACAGGGTTGAATGAAAAACTGTTTTTT; CDR3 protein: CASTGLNEKLFF
J gene: TRBJ2-1; D gene: -; V gene: TRBV19; clone size: -; CDR3 DNA: TGTGCCAGTAGTATTGACTACCTCCCCTACAATGAGCAGTTCTTC; CDR3 protein: CASSIDYLPYNEQFF
J gene: TRBJ2-1; D gene: -; V gene: TRBV5-1; clone size: -; CDR3 DNA: TGCGCCAGCAGCTTGGGGGCGGGGGCGGGGAATGAGCAGTTCTTC; CDR3 protein: CASSLGAGAGNEQFF
J gene: TRBJ2-1; D gene: -; V gene: TRBV4-1; clone size: -; CDR3 DNA: TGCGCCAGCAGCCAAGTGCGAAGTGAGCAGTTCTTC; CDR3 protein: CASSQVRSEQFF
J gene: TRBJ2-2; D gene: TRBD2; V gene: TRBV7-9; clone size: -; CDR3 DNA: TGTTCCAGCAGCCCTTTCGGAGCGGGGGCCACTGGTGGGCTGTTTTTT; CDR3 protein: CSSSPFGAGATGGLFF
J gene: TRBJ2-2; D gene: -; V gene: TRBV5-1; clone size: -; CDR3 DNA: TGCGCCAGCAGCTTGGAGGGGCTCGTCACCGGGGAGCTGTTTTTT; CDR3 protein: CASSLEGLVTGELFF
J gene: TRBJ2-5; D gene: TRBD2; V gene: TRBV6-6; clone size: -; CDR3 DNA: TGTGCCAGCAGCCGCGGGGGGGCCGGGGAGACCCAGTACTTC; CDR3 protein: CASSRGGAGETQYF
J gene: TRBJ2-5; D gene: -; V gene: TRBV2; clone size: -; CDR3 DNA: TGTGCCAGCAGTGAAAACAGGGAAGAGACCCAGTACTTC; CDR3 protein: CASSENREETQYF
J gene: TRBJ1-2; D gene: -; V gene: TRBV27; clone size: few; CDR3 DNA: TGTGCCAGCAGTTCCCGACGGGCTAACTATGGCTACACCTTC; CDR3 protein: CASSSRRANYGYTF
J gene: TRBJ1-1; D gene: -; V gene: TRBV19; clone size: -; CDR3 DNA: TGTGCCAGTAGTAAGGGAGGGAACCAACCACTGAACACTGAAGCTTTCTTT; CDR3 protein: CASSKGGNQPLNTEAFF